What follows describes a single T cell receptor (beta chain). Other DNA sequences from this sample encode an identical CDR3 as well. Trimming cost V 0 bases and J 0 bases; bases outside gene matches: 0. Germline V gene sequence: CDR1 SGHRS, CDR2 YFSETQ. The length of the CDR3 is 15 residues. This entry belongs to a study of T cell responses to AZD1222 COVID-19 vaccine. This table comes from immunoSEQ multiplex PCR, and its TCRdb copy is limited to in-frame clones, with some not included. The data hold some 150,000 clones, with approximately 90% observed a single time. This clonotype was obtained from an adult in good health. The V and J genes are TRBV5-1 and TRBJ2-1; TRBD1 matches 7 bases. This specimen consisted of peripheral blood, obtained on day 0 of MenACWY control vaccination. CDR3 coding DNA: TGCGCCAGCAGCTTGGGACAGGGCTCCTACAATGAGCAGTTCTTC. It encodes CASSLGQGSYNEQFF. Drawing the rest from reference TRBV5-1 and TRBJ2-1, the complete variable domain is KAGVTQTPRYLIKTRGQQVTLSCSPISGHRSVSWYQQTPGQGLQFLFEYFSETQRNKGNFPGRFSGRQFSNSRSEMNVSTLELGDSALYLCASSLGQGSYNEQFFGPGTRLTVL.